This is a list of T cell receptor beta chains from one sample in a study of identical twins. TCRdb redid the calling of the 5' RACE reads with MiXCR, one entry per CDR3 protein. The data show under 250,000 distinct CDR3 sequences, 6% to 9% seen once. This same sample was also part of a study on yellow fever vaccine responses in identical twins.

Source material: memory (CD45RO+) T cells sorted from blood. These receptors came from a woman aged 18 to 35 in good health. The CDR3 runs from the conserved cysteine through the conserved F or W. D genes are given only for firm matches. Clone size appears in some rows only: once, few, many, or a class for an expanded clone.

V,D,size,J,CDR3,DNA
TRBV28,TRBD2,few,TRBJ2-1,CASSFTSGSFNEQFF,TGTGCCAGCAGTTTTACTAGCGGGAGTTTCAATGAGCAGTTCTTC
TRBV9,NA,many,TRBJ1-1,CASSPHRVWDTEAFF,TGTGCCAGCAGCCCGCACAGGGTTTGGGACACTGAAGCTTTCTTT
TRBV29-1,NA,many,TRBJ2-7,CSAWDNEQYF,TGCAGCGCTTGGGACAACGAGCAGTACTTC
TRBV28,NA,many,TRBJ2-3,CASSSLAVGTDTQYF,TGTGCCAGCAGTTCCTTGGCCGTGGGAACAGATACGCAGTATTTT
TRBV5-1,NA,many,TRBJ2-3,CASSLGRSTDTQYF,TGCGCCAGCAGCTTGGGCCGTAGCACAGATACGCAGTATTTT
TRBV3-1,NA,many,TRBJ2-1,CASSQDGRRGTSRGHEQFF,TGTGCCAGCAGCCAAGATGGCCGCCGGGGGACTAGCAGGGGGCATGAGCAGTTCTTC
TRBV5-1,NA,NA,TRBJ2-4,CASSSEGPGVNIQYF,TGCGCCAGCAGCTCGGAGGGCCCCGGGGTAAACATTCAGTACTTC
TRBV15,NA,NA,TRBJ1-4,CATSRVGARYEKLFF,TGTGCCACCAGCAGAGTCGGGGCCAGATACGAAAAACTGTTTTTT
TRBV20-1,TRBD2,NA,TRBJ2-1,CSAREATSGSDNEQFF,TGCAGTGCTAGAGAGGCAACTAGCGGGAGTGACAATGAGCAGTTCTTC
TRBV6-1,TRBD1,few,TRBJ1-5,CASRRTGGEGGQPQHF,TGTGCCAGCAGGCGGACAGGGGGCGAGGGAGGTCAGCCCCAGCATTTT
TRBV7-3,NA,NA,TRBJ2-5,CASSSRGTSGETQYF,TGTGCCAGCAGCTCAAGAGGGACAAGCGGAGAGACCCAGTACTTC
TRBV4-3,NA,NA,TRBJ2-1,CASSQEAIGSYNEQFF,TGCGCCAGCAGCCAAGAGGCCATAGGCTCCTACAATGAGCAGTTCTTC
TRBV12-3/TRBV12-4,TRBD1,many,TRBJ1-1,CASSATGAAFF,TGTGCCAGCAGTGCGACAGGGGCCGCTTTCTTT
TRBV4-2,TRBD2,few,TRBJ2-7,CASSQGASGLSYEQYF,TGTGCCAGCAGCCAAGGGGCTAGCGGGTTGTCCTACGAGCAGTACTTC
TRBV5-1,NA,many,TRBJ1-2,CASSLAAGGYTF,TGCGCCAGCAGCTTGGCCGCGGGTGGCTACACCTTC
TRBV12-3/TRBV12-4,NA,many,TRBJ1-5,CASSLTEAGSQHF,TGTGCCAGCAGCTTGACCGAGGCAGGGTCCCAGCATTTT
TRBV5-6,NA,many,TRBJ2-3,CASSATGRSTDTQYF,TGTGCCAGCAGCGCGACCGGGAGAAGCACAGATACGCAGTATTTT
TRBV10-2,NA,NA,TRBJ2-7,CASTRGGTSYEQYF,TGCGCCAGCACCCGCGGCGGGACAAGTTACGAGCAGTACTTC
TRBV20-1,NA,many,TRBJ2-5,CSARHGSETQYF,TGCAGTGCTCGACACGGGAGTGAGACCCAGTACTTC
TRBV7-2,TRBD2,NA,TRBJ2-2,CASSLAPASGKGGTGELFF,TGTGCCAGCAGCTTAGCGCCGGCTAGCGGGAAGGGGGGCACCGGGGAGCTGTTTTTT
TRBV20-1,NA,NA,TRBJ1-4,CSALIQGVVRGEKLFF,TGCAGTGCTCTCATCCAGGGCGTGGTGCGTGGTGAAAAACTGTTTTTT
TRBV11-2,NA,NA,TRBJ2-7,CASRERGHSYEQYF,TGTGCCAGCCGCGAACGGGGGCATTCCTACGAGCAGTACTTC
TRBV5-5,NA,many,TRBJ1-2,CASSLEMRTGYTF,TGTGCCAGCAGCTTGGAGATGCGGACAGGCTACACCTTC
TRBV3-1,NA,few,TRBJ1-6,CASSQDGYNSPLHF,TGTGCCAGCAGCCAAGACGGATATAATTCACCCCTCCACTTT
TRBV6-4,NA,many,TRBJ2-3,CASSENRDPGADTQYF,TGTGCCAGCAGTGAGAACCGGGACCCAGGCGCAGATACGCAGTATTTT
TRBV28,TRBD2,NA,TRBJ2-1,CASTQGGSGGLNEQFF,TGTGCCAGCACCCAGGGGGGTAGCGGGGGACTGAATGAGCAGTTCTTC
TRBV20-1,NA,many,TRBJ2-7,CSAPGRGDEQYF,TGCAGTGCTCCAGGACGGGGAGACGAGCAGTACTTC
TRBV3-1,TRBD1,NA,TRBJ1-1,CASTPRGQQNTEAFF,TGTGCCAGCACCCCGAGGGGACAGCAGAACACTGAAGCTTTCTTT
TRBV19,TRBD2,few,TRBJ2-3,CASSSIAGVGTDTQYF,TGTGCCAGTAGTTCCATAGCGGGAGTAGGCACAGATACGCAGTATTTT
TRBV5-1,TRBD1,many,TRBJ1-4,CASSPRAGGEKLFF,TGCGCCAGCAGCCCGCGGGCAGGGGGCGAAAAACTGTTTTTT
TRBV2,NA,many,TRBJ2-1,CASMGALPGYNEQFF,TGTGCCAGCATGGGGGCTCTTCCGGGATACAATGAGCAGTTCTTC
TRBV3-1,NA,few,TRBJ2-7,CASSQILPNTYEQYF,TGTGCCAGCAGCCAGATACTTCCCAACACCTACGAGCAGTACTTC
TRBV12-3/TRBV12-4,NA,many,TRBJ1-1,CASSFQGQNTEAFF,TGTGCCAGCAGTTTTCAGGGGCAGAACACTGAAGCTTTCTTT
TRBV27,NA,NA,TRBJ2-7,CASGPRAGSGEQYF,TGTGCCAGCGGACCTAGGGCCGGATCGGGGGAGCAGTACTTC
TRBV9,NA,NA,TRBJ2-2,CASSTVAGTTGELFF,TGTGCCAGCAGCACCGTCGCCGGGACCACCGGGGAGCTGTTTTTT
TRBV28,NA,few,TRBJ2-3,CASKNPNTQYF,TGTGCCAGCAAAAATCCAAATACGCAGTATTTT
TRBV15,NA,few,TRBJ1-2,CATSREESRIVGYTF,TGTGCCACCAGCAGAGAGGAATCCAGGATTGTCGGCTACACCTTC
TRBV5-1,NA,many,TRBJ2-1,CASSLVGGSYNEQFF,TGCGCCAGCAGCTTGGTCGGGGGTTCCTACAATGAGCAGTTCTTC